The 24 T cell receptor beta chains given below trace back to one sample, sequenced in a study of control samples from healthy donors and cancer patients. Assay used: immunoSEQ multiplex PCR; TCRdb lists only in-frame clones, some missing. The listing records about 190,000 clones. The sequenced sample consisted of blood. These receptors came from a woman in her twenties or thirties in good health.

The V and J genes are TRBV5-1 and TRBJ1-4; D gene ambiguous. From germline, CDR1 is SGHRS and CDR2 YFSETQ. Trimming shortened V by 0 bases and J by 3 bases, and 9 bases separated the two germline ends. The CDR3 consists of 15 residues. CDR3 nucleotide sequence: TGCGCCAGCAGCTTGGACCAGTTACCTAATGAAAAACTGTTTTTT. Its protein product is CASSLDQLPNEKLFF.

The chain carries TRBV7-9 and TRBJ2-2, with 9 bases lining up with TRBD1. Germline values: CDR1 SEHNR, CDR2 FQNEAQ (reference sequence). This CDR3 comprises 13 residues. Germline trimming cut 5 bases from V and 6 bases from J; bases unmatched to any gene: 1. The CDR3 is CASSRTGAGELFF. CDR3 nucleotides: TGTGCCAGCAGCCGGACAGGGGCCGGGGAGCTGTTTTTT.

This chain joins TRBV28 and TRBJ2-7; 7 nucleotides match TRBD1. This CDR3 is 13 amino acids long. With V trimmed by 6 bases and J by 5 bases, 7 bases remained unmatched. Germline V gene sequence: CDR1 MDHEN, CDR2 SYDVKM. CDR3 nucleotides: TGTGCCAGCAGGCCGACAGGGTCAGACGAGCAGTACTTC. This gives the protein CASRPTGSDEQYF.

The V and J genes are TRBV28 and TRBJ1-1; 7 bases match TRBD1. With 2 bases clipped from V and 4 bases from J, the junction kept 4 bases outside the gene matches. Germline assignment: CDR1 MDHEN and CDR2 SYDVKM. The CDR3 is 14 amino acids. The CDR3 here is CASSLHQGGTEAFF. The CDR3 nucleotides are TGTGCCAGCAGTTTACACCAGGGGGGCACTGAAGCTTTCTTT.

The V gene is TRBV7-8, the J gene TRBJ1-1; tentative D call: TRBD1 (6 bases). Germline-derived CDR1 and CDR2 are SGHVS and FQNEAQ. CDR3 size: 14 residues. Trimming left V 6 bases short and J 1 base short, with 12 bases between. CDR3 coding DNA: TGTGCCAGCAGTTCCGGGGGCAAGAACACTGAAGCTTTCTTT. It translates to CASSSGGKNTEAFF.

The CDR3 region has the DNA TGTGCCAGCAGCTCCCTTCTGACGGTGGGTGATGGCTACACCTTC. Its translation is CASSSLLTVGDGYTF. This chain links TRBV5-4 with TRBJ1-2; D is ambiguous. This CDR3 has 15 amino acids. Germline V gene data show CDR1 as SGHNT and CDR2 as YYREEE (reference sequence). Trimming left V 3 bases short and J 6 bases short, with 18 bases between.

The chain is built from TRBV5-1 and TRBJ1-1; the D gene is possibly TRBD1 (6 bases). CDR1 is SGHRS, CDR2 YFSETQ, per germline. V lost 0 bases, J lost 4 bases, and 13 bases lay in between. This CDR3 is 15 amino acids long. The DNA of the CDR3 is TGCGCCAGCAGCTTGGGATCGGGGGGCGTCACTGAAGCTTTCTTT. Amino acid sequence: CASSLGSGGVTEAFF.

The chain uses TRBV3-1 (or the pseudogene TRBV3-2) and TRBJ2-2; TRBD1 matches 8 bases. CDR1 LGHDT and CDR2 YNNKEL come from the germline V gene (reference sequence). J lost 3 bases, V lost 4 bases, and 28 bases had no gene match. This CDR3 contains 23 residues. CDR3: CASSPIFGQGWTSQPSYTGELFF. CDR3 DNA sequence: TGTGCCAGCAGCCCCATATTCGGACAGGGATGGACATCTCAACCATCTTACACCGGGGAGCTGTTTTTT.

The rearrangement joins TRBV9 to TRBJ1-6; no reliable D call. Germline CDR1 reads SGDLS; CDR2 reads YYNGEE. CDR3 length: 13 residues. V was trimmed by 3 bases and J by 6 bases, leaving 7 bases between them. CDR3 bases: TGTGCCAGCAGCGGGCCCTTTAATTCACCCCTCCACTTT. Translation: CASSGPFNSPLHF.

The gene calls are TRBV6-1 and TRBJ1-6; D not resolved. V lost 3 bases, J lost 5 bases, and 20 bases lay in between. Germline V gives CDR1 MNHNS, CDR2 SASEGT. The CDR3 runs to 18 residues. CDR3 amino acids: CASSEKGFLRVDNSPLHF. The CDR3 nucleotides are TGTGCCAGCAGTGAGAAGGGCTTCTTACGAGTCGATAATTCACCCCTCCACTTT.

The CDR3 is CASSQGTGRLLGYTF. The CDR3 DNA is TGCGCCAGCAGCCAAGGGACAGGGAGACTTCTAGGCTACACCTTC. The V call is TRBV4-3, the J call TRBJ1-2, with TRBD1 identical over 8 bases. The CDR3 totals 15 residues. The V segment lost 1 base and the J segment 8 bases; nucleotides outside the gene matches: 9. In germline, CDR1 is LGHNA, CDR2 YSLEER.

The chain joins TRBV30 to TRBJ1-1; D uncertain. This CDR3 has 11 residues. Per germline, CDR1 GTSNPN and CDR2 SVGIG (reference sequence). The V gene lost 5 bases and the J gene lost 1 base, with 5 bases spanning the gap. The CDR3 bases are TGTGCCTGGGGACCGAACACTGAAGCTTTCTTT. It is translated as CAWGPNTEAFF.

The chain couples TRBV6-5 to TRBJ2-1, with a tentative D call TRBD1 (6 bases). The germline CDR1 and CDR2 sequences are MNHEY and SVGAGI. The V and J ends lost 2 bases and 4 bases respectively, with 12 bases between them. CDR3 length equals 15 residues. The CDR3 reads CASSYQGPIYNEQFF. The CDR3 nucleotides are TGTGCCAGCAGTTACCAGGGGCCAATTTACAATGAGCAGTTCTTC.

The chain links TRBV6-5 to TRBJ2-5; 7 nucleotides match TRBD2. CDR1 and CDR2 from the germline V gene are MNHEY and SVGAGI. V lost 0 bases to trimming and J lost 3 bases; unmatched junction nucleotides: 4. This CDR3 spans 15 amino acids. The CDR3 reads CASSYSRLAEETQYF. DNA of the CDR3: TGTGCCAGCAGTTACTCGAGGCTAGCGGAAGAGACCCAGTACTTC.

The genes are TRBV3-1 (or the pseudogene TRBV3-2) and TRBJ2-5; D is uncertain. There are 17 residues in the CDR3. The germline V gene encodes CDR1 LGHDT and CDR2 YNNKEL (reference sequence). V was trimmed by 2 bases and J by 0 bases, leaving 16 bases between them. CDR3 sequence: CASSQTPRWRYQETQYF. As DNA, the CDR3 is TGTGCCAGCAGCCAAACGCCAAGATGGCGCTACCAAGAGACCCAGTACTTC.

The rearrangement links TRBV5-6 to TRBJ1-4; a weak D match, TRBD1 (5 bases). V dropped 1 base and J dropped 8 bases, with 12 bases sitting between them. Germline CDR1 and CDR2: SGHDT and YYEEEE. The CDR3 has 14 residues. CDR3 nucleotide sequence: TGTGCCAGCAGCTTGAAGGGGATGTACGAAAAACTGTTTTTT. This codes for CASSLKGMYEKLFF.

The CDR3 reads CAWGVVLTEAFF. The CDR3 DNA sequence: TGTGCCTGGGGGGTGGTTTTAACTGAAGCTTTCTTT. The chain joins TRBV30 to TRBJ1-1; no clear D. Deletions cut 5 bases from V and 5 bases from J, with 12 bases between. This CDR3 contains 12 residues. CDR1 and CDR2 (germline): GTSNPN, SVGIG (reference sequence).

This chain uses TRBV5-8 with TRBJ2-3; D remains unclear. This CDR3 is built from 13 residues. The V end was cut by 6 bases, the J end by 7 bases, with 15 bases between. Looked up from germline, CDR1 is SGHTS and CDR2 is YDEGEE. Written as DNA, the CDR3 is TGTGCCAGCACCCACCGAGACGGCAATACGCAGTATTTT. The encoded protein is CASTHRDGNTQYF.

The chain recombines TRBV6-6 with TRBJ1-3; D possibly corresponds to TRBD1 (6 bases). CDR3 length: 14 amino acids. Trimming took off 6 bases at V and 1 base at J, with 10 bases between the two ends. The germline V gene encodes CDR1 MNHNY and CDR2 SVGAGI (reference sequence). The CDR3 coding sequence is TGTGCCAGCAGCTGGGGACAATCTGGAAACACCATATATTTT. This translates into CASSWGQSGNTIYF.

The chain couples TRBV5-4 to TRBJ1-1, with D possibly being TRBD1 (5 bases). V lost 4 bases to trimming and J lost 4 bases, with 20 bases between them. The CDR3 length is 16 residues. The germline V gene encodes CDR1 SGHNT and CDR2 YYREEE (reference sequence). The CDR3 spells CASSMLVGRGGTEAFF. The DNA of the CDR3 is TGTGCCAGCAGCATGCTGGTCGGTAGGGGCGGCACTGAAGCTTTCTTT.

The genes are TRBV7-6 and TRBJ2-2, with TRBD1 matching over 8 bases. CDR1 and CDR2 from the germline V gene are SGHVS and FNYEAQ. The CDR3 sequence is 15 residues long. V shed 4 bases, J shed 5 bases, and the junction held 6 bases outside the gene matches. Here the CDR3 DNA reads TGTGCCAGCAGCTCCGGACAGGGAGGAACCGGGGAGCTGTTTTTT. As protein: CASSSGQGGTGELFF.

The gene calls are TRBV7-9 and TRBJ2-1; 7 bases fit TRBD1. Germline CDR1 reads SEHNR; CDR2 reads FQNEAQ (reference sequence). The CDR3 spans 17 residues. With V trimmed by 3 bases and J by 7 bases, 15 bases remained unmatched. Here the CDR3 DNA reads TGTGCCAGCAGCTTTGCATCGACCGGGACAGACTGGAATGAGCAGTTCTTC. Translating it yields CASSFASTGTDWNEQFF.

The rearrangement links TRBV6-5 to TRBJ1-6; 8 bases are shared with TRBD1. The CDR3 sequence is 14 residues long. Germline CDR1 MNHEY, CDR2 SVGAGI. Trimming cost V 5 bases and J 7 bases; bases outside gene matches: 4. CDR3 amino acids: CASSLQGVNSPLHF. As DNA, the CDR3 is TGTGCCAGCAGTCTACAGGGGGTCAATTCACCCCTCCACTTT.

The V gene is TRBV7-9, the J gene TRBJ2-1; D might be TRBD1 or TRBD2, each matching 5 bases. With 5 bases removed from V and 15 bases from J, the gap between germline ends came to 17 bases. In germline, CDR1 is SEHNR, CDR2 FQNEAQ (reference sequence). This CDR3 has 12 amino acids. In DNA, the CDR3 is TGTGCCAGCAGCCCCAGAGGGGTTCCCCCGTTCTTC. Residues: CASSPRGVPPFF.